The clone carrying this T cell receptor (beta chain) was counted many times. Its antigen is as yet unknown. This record comes from a study of T cells in Graves' hyperthyroidism and ophthalmopathy. Findings and limits, study-wide: Most thyroid clonotypes with frequency above 0.001 were detected in blood.

Ophthalmopathy cases scored 3 or more on the Clinical Activity Score and 4 or more on NOSPECS grade, with duration below 3 months. Uncontrolled infection, other autoimmune disease, pregnancy and lactation each barred patients from inclusion. Clinical symptoms, serum thyroxine and TRAb, thyroid ultrasound and orbital computed tomography were used for the diagnoses. The source material, RNA transcripts, was used to amplify TCR beta CDR3 regions. Using the HTBI primer set, a first-round RT-PCR was run on the TCR CDR3. MiXCR was run by TCRdb on the multiplex PCR reads, yielding one entry per CDR3 protein. The sample has 500,000 to 650,000 distinct CDR3 sequences, about 14% seen once. Trimming removed 3 bases from V and 5 bases from J; junction bases left unmatched: 2. Germline values: CDR1 DFQATT, CDR2 SNEGSKA (reference sequence). There are 12 residues in the CDR3.

The chain joins TRBV20-1 to TRBJ2-5, with 8 bases fitting TRBD1. This receptor was obtained from a woman aged 45-65 years with Graves' ophthalmopathy. What was sequenced was blood. The DNA of the CDR3 is TGCAGTGCTAGGGACAGGGTTGAGACCCAGTACTTC. This gives the protein CSARDRVETQYF.